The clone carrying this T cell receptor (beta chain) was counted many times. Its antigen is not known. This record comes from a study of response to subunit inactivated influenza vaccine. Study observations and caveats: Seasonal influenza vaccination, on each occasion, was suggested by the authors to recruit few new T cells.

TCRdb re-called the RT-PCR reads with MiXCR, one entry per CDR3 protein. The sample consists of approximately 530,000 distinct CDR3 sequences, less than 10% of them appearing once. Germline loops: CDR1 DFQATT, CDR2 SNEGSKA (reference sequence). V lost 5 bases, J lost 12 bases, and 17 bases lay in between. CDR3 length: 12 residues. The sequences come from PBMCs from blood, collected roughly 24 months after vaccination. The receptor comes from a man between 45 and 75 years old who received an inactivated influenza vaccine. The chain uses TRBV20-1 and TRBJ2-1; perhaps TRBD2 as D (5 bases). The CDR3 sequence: CSAPQGRDTQFF. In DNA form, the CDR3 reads TGCAGTGCTCCGCAAGGTCGGGATACGCAGTTCTTC.